Listed below are T cell receptor beta chains from one sample, sequenced in a study of T cell changes during pregnancy in multiple sclerosis. Method: immunoSEQ multiplex PCR; TCRdb's copy keeps in-frame clones and lacks some. The profile shows about 56,000 clones, roughly 89% of them singletons. The material sequenced was peripheral blood from another person, used as feeder cells. These receptors were obtained from a human donor whose cells served as feeder cells for cultures in a pregnancy study. Both conserved end residues are part of each CDR3. D genes are given only for firm matches. Clone sizes are given selectively: once, few, many, or a class where the clone is expanded.

CATSRDPGQVDEQYF | TGTGCCACCAGCAGAGACCCGGGGCAGGTCGACGAGCAGTACTTC | . | . | TRBJ2-7 | TRBV15
CASSPPGQGGETQYF | TGTGCCAGCTCACCACCGGGTCAAGGTGGGGAGACCCAGTACTTC | . | . | TRBJ2-5 | TRBV18
CAGSYPDRINEKLFF | TGTGCCGGCAGTTACCCCGACAGGATCAATGAAAAACTGTTTTTT | . | . | TRBJ1-4 | TRBV6-6
CASSASTGIYEKLFF | TGTGCCAGCAGTGCGTCGACAGGGATCTATGAAAAACTGTTTTTT | . | TRBD1 | TRBJ1-4 | TRBV28
CASSYSPYPSTDTQYF | TGTGCCAGCAGTTACTCGCCCTATCCTAGCACAGATACGCAGTATTTT | . | . | TRBJ2-3 | TRBV6-6
CASSLLGQGVPFF | TGTGCCAGCAGTTTATTGGGGCAGGGGGTCCCGTTCTTC | . | TRBD1 | TRBJ2-1 | TRBV27
CASSQDGLATYNEQFF | TGTGCCAGCAGCCAAGATGGACTAGCTACTTACAATGAGCAGTTCTTC | . | TRBD2 | TRBJ2-1 | TRBV4-2
CSVEVAGNEKLFF | TGCAGCGTTGAAGTAGCCGGTAATGAAAAACTGTTTTTT | . | . | TRBJ1-4 | TRBV29-1
CASSPRHTEAFF | TGTGCCAGCAGTCCCCGCCACACTGAAGCTTTCTTT | . | . | TRBJ1-1 | TRBV7-3
CASSRGNREQFF | TGCGCCAGCAGCCGGGGGAATCGGGAGCAGTTCTTC | . | . | TRBJ2-1 | TRBV4-3
CAISDPFRTGKGPSPYGYTF | TGTGCCATCAGTGACCCCTTCCGGACAGGGAAAGGGCCCTCCCCTTATGGCTACACCTTC | . | TRBD1 | TRBJ1-2 | TRBV10-3
CASSLEIGTGNTIYF | TGTGCCAGCAGCTTAGAGATCGGGACTGGAAACACCATATATTTT | many | . | TRBJ1-3 | TRBV7-9
CASSYIGRDNYEQYF | TGTGCCAGCAGCTACATCGGCAGGGATAACTACGAGCAGTACTTC | . | . | TRBJ2-7 | TRBV5-6
CASSIDHGGTGGYGYTF | TGTGCCAGTAGTATAGATCATGGCGGGACCGGCGGCTATGGCTACACCTTC | few | . | TRBJ1-2 | TRBV19
CASSQDNREFGNEQFF | TGCGCCAGCAGCCAAGATAACAGGGAGTTTGGGAATGAGCAGTTCTTC | . | . | TRBJ2-1 | TRBV4-3
CASSLAWGYVYTF | TGTGCCAGCAGCTTAGCCTGGGGCTATGTCTACACCTTC | . | . | TRBJ1-2 | TRBV11-2
CASSRDSTDTQYF | TGTGCCAGCAGTCGGGACAGCACAGATACGCAGTATTTT | . | . | TRBJ2-3 | TRBV6-5
CALSGTGHYGYTF | TGTGCCCTTAGCGGGACAGGGCATTATGGCTACACCTTC | . | TRBD1 | TRBJ1-2 | TRBV2
CASSRDNRVYTEAFF | TGCGCCAGCAGCCGGGATAACAGGGTTTACACTGAAGCTTTCTTT | . | . | TRBJ1-1 | TRBV4-3
CASSVSGVTDTQYF | TGTGCCAGCAGCGTTAGCGGGGTCACAGATACGCAGTATTTT | . | TRBD2 | TRBJ2-3 | TRBV9
CASSSSGTSGGEQYF | TGTGCCAGCAGTTCCTCCGGGACTAGCGGAGGCGAGCAGTACTTC | few | TRBD2 | TRBJ2-7 | TRBV28
CASSMISRRLIATNEKLFF | TGTGCCAGCAGCATGATCTCCCGACGCCTCATTGCAACTAATGAAAAACTGTTTTTT | few | . | TRBJ1-4 | TRBV5-5
CATSRTGTGVREQYF | TGTGCCACCAGCAGGACCGGGACAGGGGTCCGCGAGCAGTACTTC | . | TRBD1 | TRBJ2-7 | TRBV15
CASSLLAWGRETQYF | TGTGCCAGCAGCCTCCTGGCGTGGGGTCGGGAGACCCAGTACTTC | . | . | TRBJ2-5 | TRBV7-2
CASSLGRTTDTQYF | TGTGCCAGCAGCTTAGGGCGGACCACAGATACGCAGTATTTT | . | . | TRBJ2-3 | TRBV11-2
CASSARDWANTGELFF | TGTGCCAGCAGCGCCCGAGACTGGGCGAACACCGGGGAGCTGTTTTTT | . | . | TRBJ2-2 | TRBV9
CASSLPWGQVREQYF | TGTGCCAGCAGCCTCCCCTGGGGGCAGGTACGCGAGCAGTACTTC | . | . | TRBJ2-7 | TRBV28
CAISEIGGSEAFF | TGTGCCATCAGTGAGATTGGGGGGTCGGAAGCTTTCTTT | . | . | TRBJ1-1 | TRBV10-3
CAWSVRGGYSNQPQHF | TGTGCCTGGAGTGTACGGGGGGGGTATAGCAATCAGCCCCAGCATTTT | once | . | TRBJ1-5 | TRBV30
CASSSLREIDYGYTF | TGTGCCAGCAGCTCCCTTAGGGAAATCGACTATGGCTACACCTTC | . | . | TRBJ1-2 | TRBV11-2
CASSFSDALYGYTF | TGTGCCAGCTCATTTTCGGACGCTCTCTATGGCTACACCTTC | few | . | TRBJ1-2 | TRBV18
CASSLGQGEGHQPQHF | TGTGCCAGCAGCCTGGGGCAGGGAGAGGGTCATCAGCCCCAGCATTTT | . | . | TRBJ1-5 | TRBV5-4
CASAQGGADSPLHF | TGTGCCAGCGCTCAAGGGGGCGCGGATTCACCCCTCCACTTT | . | TRBD1 | TRBJ1-6 | TRBV7-2
CASSFLPHSYEQYF | TGTGCCAGCAGTTTTCTTCCCCACTCCTACGAGCAGTACTTC | once | . | TRBJ2-7 | TRBV27
CASSLWTGSYNEQFF | TGTGCCAGCAGCTTATGGACAGGATCTTACAATGAGCAGTTCTTC | . | TRBD1 | TRBJ2-1 | TRBV11-2
CASSGDSLNNYGYTF | TGTGCCAGCAGTGGGGACAGTCTAAATAACTATGGCTACACCTTC | . | TRBD1 | TRBJ1-2 | TRBV2
CASSPQGRSTEAFF | TGTGCCAGCAGTCCACAGGGTAGGTCCACTGAAGCTTTCTTT | . | . | TRBJ1-1 | TRBV27
CASSWDSFGKPEAFF | TGTGCCAGCAGCTGGGACAGTTTCGGGAAACCTGAAGCTTTCTTT | . | TRBD1 | TRBJ1-1 | TRBV2
CASSQDFWDNEQFF | TGCGCCAGCAGCCAAGACTTCTGGGACAATGAGCAGTTCTTC | few | . | TRBJ2-1 | TRBV4-3
CSVVGQGLDEQYF | TGCAGCGTTGTCGGGCAGGGCCTTGACGAGCAGTACTTC | . | . | TRBJ2-7 | TRBV29-1
CASTQRGGNQPQHF | TGTGCCAGCACCCAGAGGGGGGGCAATCAGCCCCAGCATTTT | . | . | TRBJ1-5 | TRBV2
CASSSRGGSSYNEQFF | TGTGCCAGCAGCTCCCGAGGGGGTAGCTCCTACAATGAGCAGTTCTTC | . | . | TRBJ2-1 | TRBV11-3
CASGEGELFF | TGTGCCAGCGGAGAGGGGGAGCTGTTTTTT | few | . | TRBJ2-2 | TRBV5-4
CASSQDHQVATGELFF | TGCGCCAGCAGCCAAGATCACCAGGTGGCCACCGGGGAGCTGTTTTTT | . | . | TRBJ2-2 | TRBV4-3